The 8 T cell receptor beta chains listed next were all sequenced from one sample in a study of patients and donors after allogeneic stem cell transplantation. TCRdb analysed the RT-PCR reads with MiXCR anew, one entry per CDR3 protein. Here the sample spans about 150,000 distinct CDR3 sequences, about a third being singletons. Sequenced input: blood, either unsorted or a sorted T cell fraction (not recorded which). All receptors come from a human donor who was either an allogeneic HSCT recipient or a stem cell or donor lymphocyte infusion donor (not recorded which). It is not recorded whose cells these are; they may come from a transplant donor.

This clonotype has just a few counts. This chain joins TRBV6-2 or TRBV6-3 and TRBJ2-3, with 7 bases identical to TRBD2. From germline, CDR1 is MNHEY and CDR2 SVGEGT. V was clipped by 4 bases and J by 0 bases; unmatched bases: 7. The CDR3 extends over 16 amino acids. The CDR3: CASSSGTTRSTDTQYF. DNA for the CDR3: TGTGCCAGCAGTTCCGGGACTACTCGGAGCACAGATACGCAGTATTTT.

The chain joins TRBV5-6 to TRBJ2-5; D gene uncertain. The V gene's germline CDR1 is SGHDT and CDR2 YYEEEE. The CDR3 runs to 15 residues. Trimming removed 4 bases at V and 5 bases at J, with 18 bases between. CDR3 loop: CASSHTGPYEETQYF. The DNA of the CDR3 is TGTGCCAGCAGCCACACCGGACCATACGAGGAGACCCAGTACTTC.

This clonotype turned up a few times. This CDR3 is CSARPPGQPNYGYTF. In DNA, the CDR3 is TGCAGTGCTAGGCCGCCGGGACAGCCCAACTATGGCTACACCTTC. The J gene is TRBJ1-2, the V gene TRBV20-1; 7 bases align to TRBD1. Looked up from germline, CDR1 is DFQATT and CDR2 is SNEGSKA (reference sequence). The CDR3 runs 15 residues. With V trimmed by 3 bases and J by 2 bases, 9 bases remained unmatched.

The V and J genes are TRBV29-1 and TRBJ2-1; D not certain. The germline V and J ends were trimmed by 4 bases and 1 base, with 8 bases remaining between them. Germline CDR1 is SQVTM and CDR2 is ANQGSEA. The CDR3 is made up of 13 amino acids. The CDR3 protein is CSVAGRSYNEQFF. The CDR3 bases are TGCAGCGTTGCTGGCAGGTCCTACAATGAGCAGTTCTTC.

This clonotype was observed a few times. This rearrangement joins TRBV12-3 or TRBV12-4 to TRBJ1-2, with D uncertain. The CDR3 is 12 residues long. V gave up 8 bases and J gave up 4 bases, with 11 bases separating them. This CDR3 is CASEDRRYGYTF. The CDR3 DNA is TGTGCCAGCGAGGACCGGCGCTATGGCTACACCTTC.

This clonotype was found a few times. The chain recombines TRBV6-5 with TRBJ1-5; tentatively, D is TRBD1 (6 bases). V was cut by 2 bases and J by 5 bases, with 7 bases left in between. There are 13 residues in the CDR3. CDR1 and CDR2 (germline): MNHEY, SVGAGI. The CDR3 DNA reads TGTGCCAGCAGTTACAAGGGGGATCAGCCCCAGCATTTT. The encoded protein is CASSYKGDQPQHF.

This clonotype was seen a handful of times. This chain links TRBV4-3 with TRBJ1-1; tentatively, D is TRBD1 (5 bases). With 3 bases removed from V and 4 bases from J, the gap between germline ends came to 15 bases. The germline CDR1 and CDR2 sequences are LGHNA and YSLEER. This CDR3 is built from 15 residues. CDR3 coding DNA: TGCGCCAGCAGCCAGCTAATCGGGGGAGGCACTGAAGCTTTCTTT. Translating it yields CASSQLIGGGTEAFF.

In DNA, the CDR3 is TGTGCCAGCAGTCCCCGAACAGGGGTGGTAGATCCGAAGGCTTTCTTT. This translates into CASSPRTGVVDPKAFF. The rearrangement uses TRBV12-3 or TRBV12-4 and TRBJ1-1, with TRBD1 identical over 7 bases. This CDR3 comprises 16 residues. Trimming removed 5 bases from V and 11 bases from J; junction bases left unmatched: 20.